This T cell receptor (beta chain) was captured by sequencing in a study of T cell repertoires in cytomegalovirus infection. CDR3 length equals 14 residues. Trimming pared 5 bases from V and 1 base from J, leaving 12 bases between. Germline assignment: CDR1 SGHTA and CDR2 FQGNSA. This clonotype was observed a few times. No antigen is known for it. Via MiXCR, TCRdb re-called the reads, giving one row per CDR3 protein. The sample has hundreds of thousands of distinct CDR3 sequences, about 30% seen once. The input for sequencing was cultured PBMCs, taken from culture after CMV antigen stimulation. The chain recombines TRBV7-2 with TRBJ2-7, with a tentative D call TRBD2 (6 bases). The TCR originated in a human donor in good health (CMV status not recorded). Some clones in this sample may be carry-over from other donors' samples. The CDR3 bases are TGTGCCAGCAGCGTAGTCGGAGGGTCCTACGAGCAGTACTTC. It specifies CASSVVGGSYEQYF.